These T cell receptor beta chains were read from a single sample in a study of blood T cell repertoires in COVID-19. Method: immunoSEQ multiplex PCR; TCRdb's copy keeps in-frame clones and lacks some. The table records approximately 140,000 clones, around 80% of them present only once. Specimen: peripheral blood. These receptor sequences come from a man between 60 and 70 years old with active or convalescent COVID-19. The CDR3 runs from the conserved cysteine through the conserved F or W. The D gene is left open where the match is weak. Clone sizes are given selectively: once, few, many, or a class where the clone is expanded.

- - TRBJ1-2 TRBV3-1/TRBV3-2 CASSQGTARGYTF TGTGCCAGCAGCCAAGGGACAGCGCGTGGCTACACCTTC
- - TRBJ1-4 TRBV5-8 CASSLGTQEKLFF TGTGCCAGCAGCTTGGGGACACAAGAAAAACTGTTTTTT
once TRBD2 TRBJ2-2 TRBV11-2 CASSFIGTSGRNTGELFF TGTGCCAGCAGCTTTATTGGGACTAGCGGGAGGAACACCGGGGAGCTGTTTTTT
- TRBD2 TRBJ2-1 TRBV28 CASSLHSGGNEQFF TGTGCCAGCAGTTTACACAGCGGGGGGAATGAGCAGTTCTTC
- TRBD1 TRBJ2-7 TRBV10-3 CAISDRVDYEQYF TGTGCCATCAGCGACAGGGTAGACTACGAGCAGTACTTC
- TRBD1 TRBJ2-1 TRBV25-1 CASRQGDWFF TGTGCCAGCCGACAGGGGGATTGGTTCTTC
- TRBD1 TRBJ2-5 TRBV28 CASRKRQGARETQYF TGTGCCAGCAGGAAAAGACAGGGGGCGCGAGAGACCCAGTACTTC
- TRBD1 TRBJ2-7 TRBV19 CASSVPGQGTYEQYF TGTGCCAGTAGTGTTCCGGGACAGGGGACCTACGAGCAGTACTTC
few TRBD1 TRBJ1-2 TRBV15 CATSRDRGYNYGYTF TGTGCCACCAGCCGCGACAGGGGTTATAACTATGGCTACACCTTC
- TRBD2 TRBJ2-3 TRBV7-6 CASSLLSGTSDTQYF TGTGCCAGCAGCTTATTGAGCGGGACTTCAGATACGCAGTATTTT
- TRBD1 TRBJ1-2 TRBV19 CASSRDRYYGYTF TGTGCCAGTAGTAGGGACAGGTACTATGGCTACACCTTC
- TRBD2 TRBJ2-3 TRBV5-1 CASSSLAGATDTQYF TGCGCCAGCAGCTCACTAGCGGGAGCTACAGATACGCAGTATTTT
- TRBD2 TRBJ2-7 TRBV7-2 CASSSQLAGAYEQYF TGTGCCAGCAGCTCCCAGCTAGCGGGAGCCTACGAGCAGTACTTC
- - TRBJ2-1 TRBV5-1 CASSFPETNEQFF TGCGCCAGCAGCTTCCCGGAGACCAATGAGCAGTTCTTC
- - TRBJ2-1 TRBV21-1 CASSPRGLAGASYNEQFF TGTGCCAGCAGCCCGCGCGGACTAGCGGGAGCCTCCTACAATGAGCAGTTCTTC